What follows describes a single T cell receptor beta chain. The antigen is not known. This sample stems from a study of T-cell memory formation after mild COVID-19. At the level of the study: Clustering of TCRs was largely donor specific.

Researchers used 5'RACE with constant-segment primers to make TCR alpha and TCR beta cDNA libraries that carry sample barcodes and UMIs. TCRdb re-analysed the 5' RACE reads in MiXCR, keeping a single row per CDR3 protein. In the table there are 150,000 to 200,000 distinct CDR3 sequences, 11% of which are singletons. Study results and limitations: Pre-infection memory harbored some responding clones, suggesting cross-reactive memory joined.

This TCR came from a man aged 18-30 years who had mild COVID-19 (a few samples of this study predate the infection). Cell type and time point are not known. The specimen was PBMCs or a T cell subset sorted from them (not recorded which).

The CDR3 bases are TGTGCCAGCAGATCCCCGGGGGGCGGGGCGCAGTATTTT. This encodes CASRSPGGGAQYF. The V call is TRBV7-2, the J call TRBJ2-3, with D possibly being TRBD2 (7 bases). V lost 6 bases to trimming and J lost 10 bases, with 17 bases between them. The CDR3 has 13 amino acids. Per germline, CDR1 SGHTA and CDR2 FQGNSA.